This entry concerns a single T cell receptor beta chain. The target antigen is unknown. The data are from a study of shared clonotypes between healthy human individuals. Study findings and constraints: Sharing across four donors was highest in naive CD4 (roughly 5%) and lowest in memory CD8 (approximately 0.4%).

Only CD45RO-negative cells positively selected for CCR7 counted as naive CD8 cells, so terminally differentiated effector memory CD45RA+ cells were excluded. Profiling relied on immunoSEQ multiplex PCR, and the TCRdb table lists in-frame clones only, not all of them. The sample holds hundreds of thousands of clones, about 98% seen once. The sequencing input was naive CD8+ T cells sorted from blood. This TCR derives from a man aged 30-40 years in good health.

DNA for the CDR3: TGTGCCAGCAGCCGGACAGGGTACAATCAGCCCCAGCATTTT. This codes for CASSRTGYNQPQHF. The gene calls are TRBV5-8 and TRBJ1-5; 8 nucleotides agree with TRBD1. With V trimmed by 4 bases and J by 3 bases, 3 bases remained unmatched. The germline V gene has CDR1 SGHTS and CDR2 YDEGEE. The CDR3 sequence is 14 residues long.